These 2 T cell receptor beta chains were sequenced from one sample in a study of blood T cell repertoires in COVID-19. Profiling relied on immunoSEQ multiplex PCR, and the TCRdb table lists in-frame clones only, not all of them. Altogether over 450,000 clones are present, roughly nine tenths being singletons, with the ten largest covering around 8%. The specimen sequenced was peripheral blood. All receptors derive from a woman aged 45 to 65 with COVID-19, enrolled during active disease.

This clone was seen a handful of times. V and J are TRBV3-1 (or the pseudogene TRBV3-2) and TRBJ1-2; 7 positions agree with TRBD1. CDR1 and CDR2 from the germline V gene are LGHDT and YNNKEL (reference sequence). The junction had 5 bases not matched to a gene; V was cut back by 0 bases and J by 4 bases. The CDR3 sequence is 15 residues long. CDR3 protein: CASSQDGGGGYGYTF. CDR3 coding DNA: TGTGCCAGCAGCCAAGATGGAGGGGGCGGCTATGGCTACACCTTC.

The chain links TRBV7-9 to TRBJ2-7; TRBD1 matches at 10 bases. The CDR3 length is 15 residues. V lost 5 bases and J lost 2; bases outside the gene matches: 6. Germline V lookup: CDR1 SEHNR, CDR2 FQNEAQ (reference sequence). The chain's CDR3 is CASSQRTGGTYEQYF. Here the CDR3 DNA reads TGTGCCAGCAGCCAGCGGACAGGGGGGACCTACGAGCAGTACTTC.